This TCR beta chain was sequenced in a study of neurological immune-mediated disorders. The sample holds many counts of this clonotype. The CDR3 totals 14 residues. Germline CDR1 reads MNHEY; CDR2 reads SVGEGT. Deletions cut 1 base from V and 7 bases from J, with 11 bases between. By 5'RACE with 10-nucleotide random UMIs, the cDNA was made. Over 160 million TCR-beta sequences, together covering 15-18 subjects, were produced by every individual sequencing run that was carried out. MiXCR, run by TCRdb on the 5' RACE reads, gives a single entry per CDR3 protein. This table has more than 50,000 distinct CDR3 sequences, about 3.4% appearing once.

V and J are TRBV6-2 or TRBV6-3 and TRBJ1-5; TRBD1 is a possible D gene (5 bases). The sample comprised PBMCs. This sequence originates from an older woman with multiple sclerosis. The CDR3 DNA reads TGTGCCAGCAGTTACTTCGGGGGTGGACAGCCCCAGCATTTT. It is translated as CASSYFGGGQPQHF.